The rows below give T cell receptor beta chains drawn from one sample of a study of blood T cells in healthy people across ages. TCRdb ran MiXCR on the 5' RACE reads and lists one entry per CDR3 protein. This table has approximately 960,000 distinct CDR3 sequences, 25% to 35% appearing once. This same sample was also part of a study on T cells of mothers and their children.

The sequenced material came from blood. These receptors were obtained from a woman between 40 and 55 years old in good health. Each CDR3 is given with its conserved first and last residue. The D gene is left open where the match is weak. Expanded clones are given a class, and other clones once, few, many or no size at all.

>-|TRBJ2-4|TRBV30|-
TGTGCCTGGAGTGAGGGTGCACTTCAGTACTTC
CAWSEGALQYF
>-|TRBJ2-7|TRBV15|-
TGTGCCACCAGCAGAGATCGCAGGGTCGGCGGCGAGCAGTACTTC
CATSRDRRVGGEQYF
>TRBD1|TRBJ2-1|TRBV29-1|few
TGCAGCGTCAGAAACCCGGGACAGGGCGACAATGAGCAGTTCTTC
CSVRNPGQGDNEQFF
>TRBD1|TRBJ2-1|TRBV6-6|-
TGTGCCAGCAGCTGGGACAGGCCGAGCTCCTACAATGAGCAGTTCTTC
CASSWDRPSSYNEQFF
>TRBD1|TRBJ2-7|TRBV28|-
TGTGCCAGCAGTGCGGTGCAGGGGGCAGGCGAGCAGTACTTC
CASSAVQGAGEQYF
>-|TRBJ2-7|TRBV7-2|many
TGTGCCAGCAGCCCGACGGCAGGGCAAGGCTACGAGCAGTACTTC
CASSPTAGQGYEQYF
>TRBD1|TRBJ1-1|TRBV4-1|-
TGCGCCAGCAGCCCCAGGGGGCTAACTGAAGCTTTCTTT
CASSPRGLTEAFF
>-|TRBJ2-5|TRBV10-2|-
TGCGCCAGCAGGGGTACAGGGAAAGGGACCCAGTACTTC
CASRGTGKGTQYF
>-|TRBJ1-1|TRBV4-3|few
TGCGCCAGCAGCCAAGACGCCGGCCAGACGAACACTGAAGCTTTCTTT
CASSQDAGQTNTEAFF
>TRBD1|TRBJ1-1|TRBV12-3/TRBV12-4|-
TGTGCCAGCAGTCCCGGACAGGGACGGACGAACACTGAAGCTTTCTTT
CASSPGQGRTNTEAFF
>-|TRBJ2-3|TRBV18|-
TGTGCCAGCTCACAAACCTTATCCGCGGGGAGCACAGATACGCAGTATTTT
CASSQTLSAGSTDTQYF
>-|TRBJ2-6|TRBV2|-
TGTGCCAGCAGTGTACGGTACTCTGGGGCCAACGTCCTGACTTTC
CASSVRYSGANVLTF
>-|TRBJ2-7|TRBV14|few
TGTGCCAGCAGCCAGAGGCGGGGCGCCTACGAGCAGTACTTC
CASSQRRGAYEQYF
>TRBD1|TRBJ2-5|TRBV12-3/TRBV12-4|once
TGTGCCAGCAGTATCTCTACAGGGGCCGTTCAAGAGACCCAGTACTTC
CASSISTGAVQETQYF
>-|TRBJ1-1|TRBV7-2|-
TGTGCCAGCAGCTTACTTGTACGCACTGAAGCTTTCTTT
CASSLLVRTEAFF
>-|TRBJ2-1|TRBV12-3/TRBV12-4|few
TGTGCCAGCAGTTTGGGCAGGGAAACCTACAATGAGCAGTTCTTC
CASSLGRETYNEQFF
>-|TRBJ1-2|TRBV28|many
TGTGCCAGCAGTTTTGCTACCTATGGCTACACCTTC
CASSFATYGYTF
>TRBD1|TRBJ2-5|TRBV2|few
TGTGCCAGCGGCCTGACAGGGTACCAAGAGACCCAGTACTTC
CASGLTGYQETQYF
>TRBD1|TRBJ1-1|TRBV29-1|-
TGCAGCGTGCAGGGGGCGGTGAACACTGAAGCTTTCTTT
CSVQGAVNTEAFF
>-|TRBJ1-2|TRBV18|-
TGTGCCAGCTCACCAAGACAGGAATCTAACTATGGCTACACCTTC
CASSPRQESNYGYTF
>-|TRBJ2-1|TRBV12-3/TRBV12-4|many
TGTGCCAGCAGTTTACGCGATGAGCAGTTCTTC
CASSLRDEQFF
>-|TRBJ2-7|TRBV5-1|many
TGCGCCAGCAGCTTGGGACACAGAGACTCCTACGAGCAGTACTTC
CASSLGHRDSYEQYF
>-|TRBJ1-4|TRBV7-3|many
TGTGCCAGCAGCTCGGGGTATGGTGAAAAACTGTTTTTT
CASSSGYGEKLFF
>-|TRBJ1-5|TRBV20-1|-
TGCAGTGCAAGCCCAGGGTTTAGCAATCAGCCCCAGCATTTT
CSASPGFSNQPQHF
>TRBD1|TRBJ2-5|TRBV3-1|few
TGTGCCAGCAGCCTCGGGACAGCTACCCAGTACTTC
CASSLGTATQYF
>TRBD2|TRBJ2-3|TRBV20-1|-
TGCAGTGCTCGGACTAGCGGGAGTAAAGATACGCAGTATTTT
CSARTSGSKDTQYF
>TRBD2|TRBJ2-2|TRBV20-1|-
TGCAGTGCTAGGGGACTAGCGGGAGGTTGGACCGGGGAGCGGTTTTTT
CSARGLAGGWTGERFF
>-|TRBJ1-2|TRBV4-2|-
TGTGCCGGCAGCCCAGTCGGGGACGCGGGGTATGGCTACACCTTC
CAGSPVGDAGYGYTF
>TRBD1|TRBJ1-1|TRBV11-1|-
TGTGCCAGCAGCTCGGACAGGGTTGAAGCTTTCTTT
CASSSDRVEAFF
>-|TRBJ1-4|TRBV5-5|-
TGTGCCAGCAGCGCGGAGGAGGCGGATGAAAAACTGTTTTTT
CASSAEEADEKLFF
>-|TRBJ2-7|TRBV12-3/TRBV12-4|-
TGTGCCAGCAGTTTTGGACCAGGCTACGAGCAGTACTTC
CASSFGPGYEQYF
>TRBD2|TRBJ2-1|TRBV6-2/TRBV6-3|-
TGTGCCAGCAGCATAGAGAGCGGGGGGTACAATGAGCAGTTCTTC
CASSIESGGYNEQFF
>-|TRBJ2-1|TRBV9|-
TGTGCCAGCAGCTTTAGACGGTCACCCTGGGATGAGCAGTTCTTC
CASSFRRSPWDEQFF
>TRBD2|TRBJ2-7|TRBV18|many
TGTGCCAGCTCAACCCGGACTGGGGGGGACGAGCAGTACTTC
CASSTRTGGDEQYF
>-|TRBJ1-1|TRBV5-1|-
TGCGCCAGCAGCTTGCTTTCAGGGGCGAACACTGAAGCTTTCTTT
CASSLLSGANTEAFF
>TRBD2|TRBJ2-3|TRBV7-3|many
TGTGCCAGCAGCCTAAGCGGGGATCGAGATACGCAGTATTTT
CASSLSGDRDTQYF